The 29 T cell receptor beta chains below were found in one sample sequenced in a study of breast tumors, draining lymph nodes, adjacent tissues. TCRdb independently ran MiXCR on the multiplex PCR reads; one entry per CDR3 protein. The table has 7,500 or so distinct CDR3 sequences, 74% seen once. Sequencing was done on a sample of tumor-adjacent breast tissue. The receptors derive from a female donor with breast cancer. Some clones in this sample may be carry-over from other donors' samples.

The chain is built from TRBV7-3 and TRBJ1-5, with D unclear. CDR1 is SGHTA, CDR2 FQGTGA, per germline. The CDR3 is 13 amino acids. The V end lost 3 bases, the J end lost 7 bases, and 10 bases lay between the germline ends. The CDR3 coding sequence is TGTGCCAGCAGCTTTGTGGAACAACAGCCCCAGCATTTT. Translating it yields CASSFVEQQPQHF.

This clonotype showed up just once. The chain links TRBV10-3 to TRBJ2-5, with 7 bases matching TRBD2. Germline CDR1 ENHRY, CDR2 SYGVKD. The CDR3 has 12 residues. With V trimmed by 3 bases and J by 9 bases, 4 bases remained unmatched. In DNA, the CDR3 is TGTGCCATCAGTGAAGGTCGGGGGGCCCAGTACTTC. Its translation is CAISEGRGAQYF.

The J gene is TRBJ2-7, the V gene TRBV20-1; the D gene could be TRBD1 or TRBD2 (5 bases each). Trimming cost V 7 bases and J 6 bases, with 22 bases left between them. CDR3 length: 14 residues. Germline V lookup: CDR1 DFQATT, CDR2 SNEGSKA (reference sequence). The CDR3 here is CSVQATGTPGEQYF. DNA for the CDR3: TGCAGTGTTCAGGCAACCGGGACGCCTGGCGAGCAGTACTTC.

The chain links TRBV6-5 to TRBJ2-7; D not resolved. Germline assignment: CDR1 MNHEY and CDR2 SVGAGI. The V gene lost 6 bases and the J gene lost 1 base, with 7 bases spanning the gap. The CDR3 is 12 amino acids. The CDR3 nucleotides are TGTGCCAGCAGCCCACATTCCTACGAGCAGTACTTC. Its protein is CASSPHSYEQYF.

There are many counts of this clonotype. The CDR3 bases are TGTGCCAGCAGCTCTAGGGCTGGGGCGTCAGATACGCAGTATTTT. It is translated as CASSSRAGASDTQYF. V gene TRBV7-9 combines with J gene TRBJ2-3, with D possibly matching TRBD1 (5 bases). Trimming shortened V by 4 bases and J by 4 bases, and 15 bases separated the two germline ends. The CDR3 runs 15 residues. Germline V gives CDR1 SEHNR, CDR2 FQNEAQ (reference sequence).

The chain couples TRBV6-5 to TRBJ1-2; no firm D call. Germline V lookup: CDR1 MNHEY, CDR2 SVGAGI. The CDR3 sequence is 15 residues long. V lost 2 bases and J 0 bases, leaving 10 bases between the germline ends. The CDR3 is CASSYRLGANYGYTF. The CDR3 DNA reads TGTGCCAGCAGTTACCGCCTGGGCGCTAACTATGGCTACACCTTC.

The rearrangement links TRBV12-3 or TRBV12-4 to TRBJ2-7, with TRBD2 as a possible D gene (5 bases). V was shortened by 4 bases and J by 6 bases, with 13 bases between the two germline ends. This CDR3 region has 13 residues. CDR3 DNA sequence: TGTGCCAGCAGTTCCCGAGGAGGAGCCGAGCAGTACTTC. This gives the protein CASSSRGGAEQYF.

Only one count was recorded for this clonotype. The chain carries TRBV6-6 and TRBJ1-2; TRBD1 agrees at 10 bases. After removal of 6 bases from V and 5 bases from J, the junction contained 6 bases not matched to a gene. The CDR3 runs to 14 residues. Germline CDR1 MNHNY, CDR2 SVGAGI (reference sequence). The CDR3 DNA reads as TGTGCCAGCAGCTACCGGGACAGGGGATATGGCTACACCTTC. Amino acid sequence: CASSYRDRGYGYTF.

V gene TRBV28 combines with J gene TRBJ1-5; unclear D gene. The CDR3 runs 12 residues. Germline V gene data show CDR1 as MDHEN and CDR2 as SYDVKM. Between the trimmed V and J ends, which lost 5 bases and 7 bases, there was a span of 9 bases. As DNA, the CDR3 is TGTGCCAGCAGTGCATTAAAACAGCCCCAGCATTTT. Translated: CASSALKQPQHF.

Note on this clonotype: A read error may account for a junction end that differs from germline. The chain carries TRBV7-6 and TRBJ2-3; the D gene is possibly TRBD1 (5 bases). Looked up from germline, CDR1 is SGHVS and CDR2 is FNYEAQ. The CDR3 contains 15 residues. The DNA for the CDR3 is TGCGCCAGGAGCTTACAGGTCACCCCCACAGATACGCAGTATTTT. It is translated as CARSLQVTPTDTQYF. Combining the CDR3 with reference TRBV7-6 and TRBJ2-3 gives the whole variable domain GAGVSQSPRYKVTKRGQDVALRCDPISGHVSLYWYRQALGQGPEFLTYFNYEAQQDKSGLPNDRFSAERPEGSISTLTIQRTEQRDSAMYRCARSLQVTPTDTQYFGPGTRLTVL.

As for this clonotype: The junction departs from the called germline gene at one end, perhaps through a read error. The chain joins TRBV7-9 to TRBJ1-2; D might be TRBD1 (5 bases). The CDR3 runs to 14 residues. The V gene's germline CDR1 is SEHNR and CDR2 FQNEAQ (reference sequence). CDR3: CASSLIQGLYGYAF. For the CDR3, the DNA is TGTGCCAGCAGCCTGATTCAGGGTCTCTATGGCTACGCCTTC.

This clonotype has a count of ten or more. A much larger clone is a single base away; this may be a read error. The chain joins TRBV5-1 to TRBJ2-3; no reliable D call. CDR1 and CDR2 (germline): SGHRS, YFSETQ. V was pared by 0 bases and J by 5 bases, with 13 bases between. This CDR3 is built from 15 residues. CDR3 sequence reads: CASSLVLRPEDTQYF. The CDR3 DNA is TGCGCCAGCAGCTTGGTCCTGCGCCCCGAAGATACGCAGTATTTT.

The chain combines TRBV3-1 with TRBJ1-2; 9 nucleotides align to TRBD1. The CDR3 contains 13 residues. Germline CDR1 and CDR2: LGHDT and YNNKEL (reference sequence). V gave up 8 bases and J gave up 2 bases; unmatched junction bases: 3. In DNA form, the CDR3 reads TGTGCCAGCGGAGGGACAGGGAACTATGGCTACACCTTC. Translation gives CASGGTGNYGYTF.

Worth noting for this clonotype: Germline and junction disagree at one end, which may indicate a read error. This chain connects TRBV7-2 to TRBJ2-7, with 8 bases aligning to TRBD2. The CDR3 loop spans 14 amino acids. Germline loops: CDR1 SGHTA, CDR2 FQGNSA. The CDR3 is CAGSPMAGGGEQYF. CDR3 coding DNA: TGTGCCGGCAGCCCCATGGCGGGGGGCGGGGAGCAGTACTTC.

At least ten counts were recorded for this clonotype. V and J are TRBV25-1 and TRBJ2-3; D not resolved. The CDR3 is 13 amino acids. Trimming took 10 bases from V and 4 from J, leaving 15 bases between them. Germline V lookup: CDR1 MGHDK, CDR2 SYGVNS. Written as DNA, the CDR3 is TGTGCCACCGTTCTGGCTGGCCCAGATACGCAGTATTTT. As protein: CATVLAGPDTQYF.

The chain has TRBV4-1 and TRBJ1-2; 8 bases align to TRBD1. V shed 4 bases, J shed 4 bases, and the junction held 8 bases outside the gene matches. The CDR3 has 15 amino acids. Germline assignment: CDR1 MGHRA and CDR2 YSYEKL. The CDR3 is CASSPKQGDGYGYTF. CDR3 DNA sequence: TGCGCCAGCAGCCCTAAACAGGGGGATGGCTATGGCTACACCTTC.

The chain has TRBV7-2 and TRBJ1-6; 8 nucleotides agree with TRBD1. The ends lost 5 bases at V and 8 bases at J; junction bases unmatched: 14. This CDR3 is 17 amino acids long. Germline V gene data show CDR1 as SGHTA and CDR2 as FQGNSA. The CDR3 protein is CASSLGFGTGVYSPLHF. The CDR3 coding sequence is TGTGCCAGCAGCCTCGGTTTTGGGACAGGCGTGTATTCACCCCTCCACTTT. Full variable domain (remainder filled in from reference TRBV7-2 and TRBJ1-6): GAGVSQSPSNKVTEKGKDVELRCDPISGHTALYWYRQSLGQGLEFLIYFQGNSAPDKSGLPSDRFSAERTGGSVSTLTIQRTQQEDSAVYLCASSLGFGTGVYSPLHFGNGTRLTVT.

The V call is TRBV7-9, the J call TRBJ2-1; unclear D gene. CDR3 length equals 12 residues. CDR1 and CDR2 (germline): SEHNR, FQNEAQ (reference sequence). With 4 bases removed from V and 8 bases from J, the gap between germline ends came to 9 bases. The CDR3 DNA reads TGTGCCAGCAGCTCGGTTAGGGATGAGCAGTTCTTC. It codes for CASSSVRDEQFF.

This sequence joins TRBV5-1 and TRBJ2-2, with a possible D match to TRBD2 (6 bases). V lost 4 bases, J lost 0 bases, and 13 bases lay in between. The CDR3 is 16 residues long. The germline V gene encodes CDR1 SGHRS and CDR2 YFSETQ. CDR3 in amino acids: CASSLPLATNTGELFF. The CDR3 DNA is TGCGCCAGCAGCCTTCCACTAGCAACGAACACCGGGGAGCTGTTTTTT.

There are many counts of this clonotype. The rearrangement links TRBV5-5 to TRBJ1-5, with 9 bases matching TRBD1. V trimming: 3 bases; J trimming: 6 bases; junction bases outside the gene matches: 13. Germline V gives CDR1 SGHKS, CDR2 YYEKEE (reference sequence). The CDR3 loop spans 17 amino acids. DNA for the CDR3: TGTGCCAGCAGCTATGGTTTAGACAGGGGGGATGGTCAGCCCCAGCATTTT. The encoded protein is CASSYGLDRGDGQPQHF.

This clonotype was counted a few times. The chain links TRBV13 to TRBJ2-2; D unclear. From germline, CDR1 is PRHDT and CDR2 FYEKMQ (reference sequence). This CDR3 spans 15 amino acids. V was trimmed by 4 bases and J by 5 bases, leaving 14 bases between them. CDR3 in DNA: TGTGCCAGCAGCTCAGAATTTTCCGGAACCGGGGAGCTGTTTTTT. Translating it yields CASSSEFSGTGELFF.

The chain is built from TRBV20-1 and TRBJ2-3; D possibly corresponds to TRBD2 (5 bases). The CDR3 covers 16 residues. Trimming took 0 bases from V and 2 from J, leaving 15 bases between them. CDR1 and CDR2 from the germline V gene are DFQATT and SNEGSKA (reference sequence). The CDR3 reads CSARDLGRWNTDTQYF. The DNA of the CDR3 is TGCAGTGCTAGAGATTTAGGGAGATGGAACACAGATACGCAGTATTTT.

The rearrangement uses TRBV20-1 and TRBJ2-7, with D maybe TRBD2 (5 bases). Per germline, CDR1 DFQATT and CDR2 SNEGSKA (reference sequence). The CDR3 length is 14 residues. V was pared by 3 bases and J by 3 bases, with 15 bases between. This chain's CDR3 is CSASRSSPDYEQYF. The CDR3 DNA reads as TGCAGTGCTAGCCGATCTAGCCCCGACTACGAGCAGTACTTC.

The rearrangement links TRBV5-6 to TRBJ2-1; 9 bases align to TRBD1. Germline V lookup: CDR1 SGHDT, CDR2 YYEEEE. The CDR3 is 15 amino acids. Losses at the gene ends were 2 bases for V and 4 bases for J; bases not matched to a gene: 4. The CDR3 reads CASSFGDRAYNEQFF. For the CDR3, the DNA is TGTGCCAGCAGCTTTGGGGACAGGGCTTACAATGAGCAGTTCTTC.

This sequence joins TRBV20-1 and TRBJ2-3; a possible D gene is TRBD2 (5 bases). Trimming removed 4 bases at V and 0 bases at J, with 11 bases between. The germline gives CDR1 DFQATT, CDR2 SNEGSKA (reference sequence). CDR3 size: 14 residues. This CDR3 is CSATRRDSTDTQYF. The CDR3, as DNA: TGCAGTGCTACCCGACGGGATAGCACAGATACGCAGTATTTT.

By frequency in the sample, this clonotype is medium-sized. This chain joins TRBV20-1 and TRBJ1-5, with a possible D match to TRBD1 (5 bases). The CDR3 is 19 residues long. Germline assignment: CDR1 DFQATT and CDR2 SNEGSKA (reference sequence). Trimming cost V 0 bases and J 0 bases, with 21 bases left between them. CDR3 nucleotide sequence: TGCAGTGCTAGAGATCCCGTTTTGGTAGGGGTTAATAGCAATCAGCCCCAGCATTTT. Protein product: CSARDPVLVGVNSNQPQHF.

The rearrangement joins TRBV5-6 to TRBJ2-7; TRBD1 might be the D (6 bases). CDR3 length: 17 residues. V lost 1 base to trimming and J lost 2 bases, with 19 bases between them. CDR1 is SGHDT and CDR2 is YYEEEE in the germline V gene. CDR3 in amino acids: CASSLLRTVTITYEQYF. The CDR3, as DNA: TGTGCCAGCAGCTTGTTAAGGACAGTAACGATCACCTACGAGCAGTACTTC.

The count of this clonotype is one. In nucleotides, the CDR3 is TGTGCCACCAGCAGAGGACAGGGGATGGCAGAGACCCAGTACTTC. This gives the protein CATSRGQGMAETQYF. The chain employs TRBV15 and TRBJ2-5; 8 positions match TRBD1. This CDR3 has 15 amino acids. In germline, CDR1 is LNHNV, CDR2 YYDKDF (reference sequence). Trimming took 1 base from V and 4 from J; bases not matched to a gene: 5. The complete variable domain, with remaining parts taken from reference TRBV15 and TRBJ2-5, reads DAMVIQNPRYQVTQFGKPVTLSCSQTLNHNVMYWYQQKSSQAPKLLFHYYDKDFNNEADTPDNFQSRRPNTSFCFLDIRSPGLGDTAMYLCATSRGQGMAETQYFGPGTRLLVL.

By sample share, this clonotype is medium-sized. The chain joins TRBV4-1 to TRBJ2-7; no clear D gene. Germline CDR1 reads MGHRA; CDR2 reads YSYEKL. V shed 1 base and J shed 2 bases, with 15 bases lying between them. CDR3 length: 16 amino acids. CDR3 in DNA: TGCGCCAGCAGCCAAGTCGCTCGACTGGGAACCTACGAGCAGTACTTC. Its protein product is CASSQVARLGTYEQYF.